The present T cell receptor (beta chain) was sequenced within a study of beta chain features in type 1 diabetes. Study context: What patients shared with healthy donors was a similar profile of age, gender and cell yields.

Regarding the study as a whole: When Type 1 diabetes patients were examined, their TCRB CDR3s proved moderately but significantly shorter in all four CD4+ subsets.

Comments on this clone: Its antigen remains unknown.

Expressed TCRB transcripts were sequenced because the entire RNA isolate underwent reverse transcription. The repertoire was sequenced with immunoSEQ multiplex PCR; TCRdb's copy has only in-frame clones and lacks some. The sample records hundreds of thousands of clones, 11% to 15% being singletons. V lost 1 base and J 0 bases, leaving 28 bases between the germline ends. The CDR3 runs to 21 residues. The receptor was isolated from a man between 18 and 29 years old with type 1 diabetes. The chain couples TRBV23-1 to TRBJ2-7, with D possibly being TRBD1 or TRBD2 (5 bases each). TRBV23-1 is an open reading frame, and its role is uncertain. The sample was naive CD4+ T cells from blood. The CDR3 loop reads CASSQLTWPGPGLFPSYEQYF. CDR3 bases: TGCGCCAGCAGTCAATTAACCTGGCCGGGACCCGGCCTCTTTCCCTCCTACGAGCAGTACTTC.